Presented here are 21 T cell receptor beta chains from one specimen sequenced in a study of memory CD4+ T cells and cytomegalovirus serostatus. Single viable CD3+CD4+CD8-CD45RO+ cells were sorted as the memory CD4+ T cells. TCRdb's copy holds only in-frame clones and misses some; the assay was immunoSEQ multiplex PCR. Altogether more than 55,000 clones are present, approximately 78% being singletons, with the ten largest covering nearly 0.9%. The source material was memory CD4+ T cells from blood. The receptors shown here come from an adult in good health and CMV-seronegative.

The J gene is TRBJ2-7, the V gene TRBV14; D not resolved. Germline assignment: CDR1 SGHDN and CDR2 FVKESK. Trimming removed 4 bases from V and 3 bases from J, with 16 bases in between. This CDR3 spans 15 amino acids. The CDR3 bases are TGTGCCAGCAGCCTGGGCCGGGCGAGTATCTACGAGCAGTACTTC. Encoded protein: CASSLGRASIYEQYF.

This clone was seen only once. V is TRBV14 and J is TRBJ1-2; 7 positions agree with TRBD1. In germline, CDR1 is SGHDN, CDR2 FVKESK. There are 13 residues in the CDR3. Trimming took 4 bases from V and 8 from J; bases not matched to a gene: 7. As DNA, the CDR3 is TGTGCCAGCAGCCTGCCCGGGACAGCCGGCTACACCTTC. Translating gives CASSLPGTAGYTF.

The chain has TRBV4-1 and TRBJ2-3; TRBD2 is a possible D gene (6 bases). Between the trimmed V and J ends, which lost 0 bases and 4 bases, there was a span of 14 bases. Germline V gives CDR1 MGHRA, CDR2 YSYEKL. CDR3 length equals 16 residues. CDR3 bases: TGCGCCAGCAGCCAAGACTCGGGAGTAGTGGCAGATACGCAGTATTTT. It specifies CASSQDSGVVADTQYF.

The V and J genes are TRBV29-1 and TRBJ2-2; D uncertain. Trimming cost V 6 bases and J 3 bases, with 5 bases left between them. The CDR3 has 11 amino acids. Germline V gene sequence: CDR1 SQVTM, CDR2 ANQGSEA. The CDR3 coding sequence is TGCAGCGTCCGGGACACCGGGGAGCTGTTTTTT. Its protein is CSVRDTGELFF.

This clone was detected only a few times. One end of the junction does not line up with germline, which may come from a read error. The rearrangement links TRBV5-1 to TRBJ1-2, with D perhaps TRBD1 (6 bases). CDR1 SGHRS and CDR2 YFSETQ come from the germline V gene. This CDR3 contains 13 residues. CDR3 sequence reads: CASSWGDNSGYTF. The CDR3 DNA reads TGCGCCAGCAGCTGGGGGGACAACTCTGGCTACACCTTC. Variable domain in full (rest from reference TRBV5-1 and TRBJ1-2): KAGVTQTPRYLIKTRGQQVTLSCSPISGHRSVSWYQQTPGQGLQFLFEYFSETQRNKGNFPGRFSGRQFSNSRSEMNVSTLELGDSALYLCASSWGDNSGYTFGSGTRLTVV.

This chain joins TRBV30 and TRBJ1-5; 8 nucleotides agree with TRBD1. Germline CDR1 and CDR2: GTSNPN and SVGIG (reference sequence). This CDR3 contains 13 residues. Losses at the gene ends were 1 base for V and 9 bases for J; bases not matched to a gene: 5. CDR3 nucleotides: TGTGCCTGGAGTGGGACAGGGCGCGCGCCCCAGCATTTT. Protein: CAWSGTGRAPQHF.

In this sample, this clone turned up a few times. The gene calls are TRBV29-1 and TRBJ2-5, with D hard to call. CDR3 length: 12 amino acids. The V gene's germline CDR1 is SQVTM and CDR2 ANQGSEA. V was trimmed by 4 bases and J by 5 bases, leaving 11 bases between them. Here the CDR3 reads CSVVTGWETQYF. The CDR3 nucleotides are TGCAGCGTTGTAACGGGCTGGGAGACCCAGTACTTC.

For the CDR3, the DNA is TGTGCCAGCAGCTTAGCTCATCAAGAGACCCAGTACTTC. Translated, it gives CASSLAHQETQYF. This chain uses TRBV7-3 with TRBJ2-5, with D hard to call. Germline lookup yields CDR1 SGHTA and CDR2 FQGTGA. V lost 2 bases to trimming and J lost 2 bases, with 6 bases between them. CDR3 size: 13 residues.

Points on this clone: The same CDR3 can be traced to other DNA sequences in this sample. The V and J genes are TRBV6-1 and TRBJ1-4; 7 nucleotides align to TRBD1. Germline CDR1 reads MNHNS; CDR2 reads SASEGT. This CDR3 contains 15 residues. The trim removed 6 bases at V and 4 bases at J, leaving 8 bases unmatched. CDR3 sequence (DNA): TGTGCCAGCAGAGGGGGCGGGACCGTTAATGAAAAACTGTTTTTT. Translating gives CASRGGGTVNEKLFF.

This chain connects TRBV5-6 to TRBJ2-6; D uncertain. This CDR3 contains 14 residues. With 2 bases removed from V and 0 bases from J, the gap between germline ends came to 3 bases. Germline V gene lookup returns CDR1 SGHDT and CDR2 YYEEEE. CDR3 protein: CASSFYSGANVLTF. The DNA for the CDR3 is TGTGCCAGCAGCTTTTACTCTGGGGCCAACGTCCTGACTTTC.

The CDR3 protein is CATSRASNQPQHF. Here the CDR3 DNA reads TGTGCCACCAGCCGTGCGAGCAATCAGCCCCAGCATTTT. This rearrangement joins TRBV15 to TRBJ1-5, with D unresolved. Trimming pared 5 bases from V and 1 base from J, leaving 6 bases between. This CDR3 region has 13 residues. Germline V lookup: CDR1 LNHNV, CDR2 YYDKDF (reference sequence).

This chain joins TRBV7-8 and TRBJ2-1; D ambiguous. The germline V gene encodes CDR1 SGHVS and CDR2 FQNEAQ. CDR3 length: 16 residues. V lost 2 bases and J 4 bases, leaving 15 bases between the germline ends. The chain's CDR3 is CASSLFMGIKYNEQFF. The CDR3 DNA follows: TGTGCCAGCAGCTTATTTATGGGGATAAAATACAATGAGCAGTTCTTC.

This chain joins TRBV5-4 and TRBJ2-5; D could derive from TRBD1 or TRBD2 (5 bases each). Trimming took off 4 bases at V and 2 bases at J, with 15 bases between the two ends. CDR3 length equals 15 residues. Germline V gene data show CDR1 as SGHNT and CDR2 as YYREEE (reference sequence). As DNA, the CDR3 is TGTGCCAGCAGCCGGGGACCAGCCCCACAAGAGACCCAGTACTTC. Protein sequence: CASSRGPAPQETQYF.

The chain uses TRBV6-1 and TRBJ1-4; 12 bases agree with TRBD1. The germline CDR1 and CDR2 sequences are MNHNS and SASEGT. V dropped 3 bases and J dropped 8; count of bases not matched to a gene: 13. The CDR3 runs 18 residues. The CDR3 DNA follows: TGTGCCAGCAGTGACCCGGGACAGGGGGCCCTCCCGGGGGAAAAACTGTTTTTT. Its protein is CASSDPGQGALPGEKLFF.

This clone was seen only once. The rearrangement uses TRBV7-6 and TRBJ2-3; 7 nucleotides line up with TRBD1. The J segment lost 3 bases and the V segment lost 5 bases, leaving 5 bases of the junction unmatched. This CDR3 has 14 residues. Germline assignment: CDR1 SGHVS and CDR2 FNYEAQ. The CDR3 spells CASSLRQGTDTQYF. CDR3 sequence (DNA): TGTGCCAGCAGCCTGAGACAGGGAACAGATACGCAGTATTTT.

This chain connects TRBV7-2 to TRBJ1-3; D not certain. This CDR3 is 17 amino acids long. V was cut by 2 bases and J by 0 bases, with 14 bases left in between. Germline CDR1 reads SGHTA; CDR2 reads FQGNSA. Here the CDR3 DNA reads TGTGCCAGCAGCTTAAATTTGCGAACCTACTCTGGAAACACCATATATTTT. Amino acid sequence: CASSLNLRTYSGNTIYF.

CDR3 amino acids: CASSPRRAGEPEAFF. CDR3 nucleotides: TGTGCCAGCAGCCCGAGGAGGGCAGGGGAGCCTGAAGCTTTCTTT. The chain uses TRBV6-5 and TRBJ1-1, with a possible D match to TRBD1 (6 bases). The CDR3 loop spans 15 amino acids. From germline, CDR1 is MNHEY and CDR2 SVGAGI. The ends were cut back, 6 bases at V and 6 bases at J, with 20 bases in the middle.

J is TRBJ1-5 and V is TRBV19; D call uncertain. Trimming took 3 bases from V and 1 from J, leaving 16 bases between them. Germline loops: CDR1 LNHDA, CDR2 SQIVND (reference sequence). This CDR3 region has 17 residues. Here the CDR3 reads CASSISLGRASNQPQHF. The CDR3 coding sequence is TGTGCCAGTAGTATCAGTCTGGGGAGGGCCAGCAATCAGCCCCAGCATTTT.

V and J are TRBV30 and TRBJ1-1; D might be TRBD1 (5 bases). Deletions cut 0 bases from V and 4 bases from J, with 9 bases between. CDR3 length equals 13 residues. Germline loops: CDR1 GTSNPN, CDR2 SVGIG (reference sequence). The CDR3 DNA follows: TGTGCCTGGAGTGTATTGGGGCCCACTGAAGCTTTCTTT. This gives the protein CAWSVLGPTEAFF. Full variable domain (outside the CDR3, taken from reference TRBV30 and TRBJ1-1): SQTIHQWPATLVQPVGSPLSLECTVEGTSNPNLYWYRQAAGRGLQLLFYSVGIGQISSEVPQNLSASRPQDRQFILSSKKLLLSDSGFYLCAWSVLGPTEAFFGQGTRLTVV.

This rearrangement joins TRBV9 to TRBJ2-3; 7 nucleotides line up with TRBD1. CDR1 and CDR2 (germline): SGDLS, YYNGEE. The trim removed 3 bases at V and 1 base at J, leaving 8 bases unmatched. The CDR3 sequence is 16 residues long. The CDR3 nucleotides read TGTGCCAGCAGCGGGCGACAGGGCCCTGGCACAGATACGCAGTATTTT. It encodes CASSGRQGPGTDTQYF.

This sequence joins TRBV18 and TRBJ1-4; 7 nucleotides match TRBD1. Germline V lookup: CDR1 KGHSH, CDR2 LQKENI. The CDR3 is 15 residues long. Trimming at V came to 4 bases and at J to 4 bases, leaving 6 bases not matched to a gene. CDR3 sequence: CASSQMGQSNEKLFF. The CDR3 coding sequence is TGTGCCAGCTCACAGATGGGACAGAGTAATGAAAAACTGTTTTTT. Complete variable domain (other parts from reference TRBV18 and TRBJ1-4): NAGVMQNPRHLVRRRGQEARLRCSPMKGHSHVYWYRQLPEEGLKFMVYLQKENIIDESGMPKERFSAEFPKEGPSILRIQQVVRGDSAAYFCASSQMGQSNEKLFFGSGTQLSVL.